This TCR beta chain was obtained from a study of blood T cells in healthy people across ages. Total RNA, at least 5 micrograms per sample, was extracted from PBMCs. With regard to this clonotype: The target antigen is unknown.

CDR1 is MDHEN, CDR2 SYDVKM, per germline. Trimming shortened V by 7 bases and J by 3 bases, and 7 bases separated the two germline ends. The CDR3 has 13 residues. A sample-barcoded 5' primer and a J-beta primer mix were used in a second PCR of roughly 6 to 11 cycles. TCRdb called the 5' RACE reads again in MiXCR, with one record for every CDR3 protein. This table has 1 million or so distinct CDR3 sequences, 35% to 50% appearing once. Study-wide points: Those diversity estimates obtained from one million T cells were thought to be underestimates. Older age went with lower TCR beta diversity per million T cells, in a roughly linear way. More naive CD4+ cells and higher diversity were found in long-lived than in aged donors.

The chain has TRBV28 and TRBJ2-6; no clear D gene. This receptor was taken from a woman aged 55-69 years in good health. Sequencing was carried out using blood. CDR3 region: CASTVIGANVLTF. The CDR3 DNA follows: TGTGCCAGCACGGTCATTGGGGCCAACGTCCTGACTTTC.